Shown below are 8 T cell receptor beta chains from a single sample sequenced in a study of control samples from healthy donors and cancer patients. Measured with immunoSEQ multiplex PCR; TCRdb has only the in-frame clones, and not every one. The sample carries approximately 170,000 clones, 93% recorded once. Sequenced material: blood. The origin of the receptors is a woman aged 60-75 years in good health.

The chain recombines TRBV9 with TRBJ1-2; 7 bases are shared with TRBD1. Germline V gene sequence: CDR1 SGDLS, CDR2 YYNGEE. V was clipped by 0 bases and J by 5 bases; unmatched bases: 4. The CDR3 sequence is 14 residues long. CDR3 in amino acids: CASSVDRGGYGYTF. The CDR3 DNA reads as TGTGCCAGCAGCGTAGACAGGGGTGGGTATGGCTACACCTTC. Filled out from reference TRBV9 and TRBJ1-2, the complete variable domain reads DSGVTQTPKHLITATGQRVTLRCSPRSGDLSVYWYQQSLDQGLQFLIQYYNGEERAKGNILERFSAQQFPDLHSELNLSSLELGDSALYFCASSVDRGGYGYTFGSGTRLTVV.

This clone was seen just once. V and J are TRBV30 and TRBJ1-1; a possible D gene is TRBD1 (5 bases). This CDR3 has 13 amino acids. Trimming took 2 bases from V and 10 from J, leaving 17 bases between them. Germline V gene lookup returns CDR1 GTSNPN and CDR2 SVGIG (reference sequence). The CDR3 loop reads CAWSRDGGSVAFF. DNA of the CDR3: TGTGCCTGGAGTCGGGATGGGGGGTCGGTAGCTTTCTTT.

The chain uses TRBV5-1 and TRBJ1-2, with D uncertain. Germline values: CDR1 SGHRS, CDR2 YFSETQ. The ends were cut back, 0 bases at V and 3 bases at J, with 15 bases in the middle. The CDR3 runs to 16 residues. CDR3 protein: CASSLADPGRDYGYTF. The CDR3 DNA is TGCGCCAGCAGCTTGGCAGATCCCGGGCGGGACTATGGCTACACCTTC. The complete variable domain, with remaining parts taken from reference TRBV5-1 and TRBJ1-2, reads KAGVTQTPRYLIKTRGQQVTLSCSPISGHRSVSWYQQTPGQGLQFLFEYFSETQRNKGNFPGRFSGRQFSNSRSEMNVSTLELGDSALYLCASSLADPGRDYGYTFGSGTRLTVV.

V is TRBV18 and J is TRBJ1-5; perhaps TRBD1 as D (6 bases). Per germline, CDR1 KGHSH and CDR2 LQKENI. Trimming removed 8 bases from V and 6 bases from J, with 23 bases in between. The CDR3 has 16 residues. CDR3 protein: CASAGSLGGAGQPQHF. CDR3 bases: TGTGCCAGCGCCGGAAGCTTAGGGGGAGCGGGTCAGCCCCAGCATTTT.

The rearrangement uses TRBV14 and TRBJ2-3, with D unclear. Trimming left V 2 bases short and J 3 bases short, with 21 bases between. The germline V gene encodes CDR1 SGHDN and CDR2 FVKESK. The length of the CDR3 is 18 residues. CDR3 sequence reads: CASSQMRFGVRQTDTQYF. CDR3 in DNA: TGTGCCAGCAGCCAAATGCGGTTTGGGGTTCGCCAAACAGATACGCAGTATTTT.

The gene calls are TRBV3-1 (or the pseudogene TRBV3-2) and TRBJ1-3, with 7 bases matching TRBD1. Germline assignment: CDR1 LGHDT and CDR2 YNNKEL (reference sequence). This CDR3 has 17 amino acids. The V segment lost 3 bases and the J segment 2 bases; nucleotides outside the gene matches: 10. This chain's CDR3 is CASSHNRGRGPGNTIYF. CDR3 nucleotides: TGTGCCAGCAGCCATAACAGGGGAAGGGGGCCTGGAAACACCATATATTTT.

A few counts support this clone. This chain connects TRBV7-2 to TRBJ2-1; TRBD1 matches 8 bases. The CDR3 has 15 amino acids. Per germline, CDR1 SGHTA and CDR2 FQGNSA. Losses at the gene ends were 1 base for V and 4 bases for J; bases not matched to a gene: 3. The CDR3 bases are TGTGCCAGCAGCTTAGATCAGGGGGCTTACAATGAGCAGTTCTTC. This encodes CASSLDQGAYNEQFF.

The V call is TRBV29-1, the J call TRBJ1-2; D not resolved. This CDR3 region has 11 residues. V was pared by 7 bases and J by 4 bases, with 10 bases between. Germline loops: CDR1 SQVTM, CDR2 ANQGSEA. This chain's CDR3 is CSARGGYGYTF. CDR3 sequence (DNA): TGCAGCGCCCGCGGAGGCTATGGCTACACCTTC.